These 3 T cell receptor beta chains were sequenced from one sample in a study of T cells in Graves' hyperthyroidism and ophthalmopathy (dated by TCRdb to the late 2010s). Receptor libraries were prepared by multiplex PCR. Sequenced on an Illumina HiSeq 2000. The TCR beta CDR3 regions were amplified from RNA transcripts. A first-round RT-PCR of the TCR CDR3 used the HTBI primer set with the Qiagen OneStep RT-PCR kit. TCRdb's own reprocessing of the public reads used fastp at Q25 and MiXCR and kept productive beta chains. One record per CDR3 amino acid sequence lists the most common genes and DNA. Present in this sample are around 200,000 distinct CDR3 sequences, approximately 20% of which were seen just once. Roughly 44% of the sample goes to the ten largest clones. The sample consisted of blood. These TCRs come from a man aged 40-55 years with Graves' hyperthyroidism.

There are many counts of this clonotype. The chain is built from TRBV7-9 and TRBJ2-3; TRBD2 matches 14 bases. This CDR3 region has 16 residues. The ends lost 0 bases at V and 7 bases at J; junction bases unmatched: 3. CDR1 SEHNR and CDR2 FQNEAQ come from the germline V gene (reference sequence). The CDR3 DNA is TGTGCCAGCAGCTTAGCGACTAGCGGGGGGGCATATACGCAGTATTTT. Amino acid sequence: CASSLATSGGAYTQYF.

The J gene is TRBJ1-4, the V gene TRBV4-3, with D possibly matching TRBD1 (5 bases). The CDR3 length is 17 residues. Germline V gene sequence: CDR1 LGHNA, CDR2 YSLEER. V lost 1 base, J lost 2 bases, and 14 bases lay in between. The CDR3 sequence: CASSQAHGEGTNEKLFF. The DNA for the CDR3 is TGCGCCAGCAGCCAAGCTCATGGAGAGGGGACTAATGAAAAACTGTTTTTT.

The chain couples TRBV4-3 to TRBJ2-2; D call uncertain. This CDR3 has 17 amino acids. Germline V gene lookup returns CDR1 LGHNA and CDR2 YSLEER. The germline V and J ends were trimmed by 1 base and 1 base, with 13 bases remaining between them. CDR3 bases: TGCGCCAGCAGCCAAGGGTCAGATACGGAGAACACCGGGGAGCTGTTTTTT. Encoded protein: CASSQGSDTENTGELFF.